A selection of T cell receptor beta chains follows, all from one sample in a study of OX40 agonist ivuxolimab in advanced cancers. Sequenced by immunoSEQ multiplex PCR; TCRdb stores in-frame clones only, minus some. The data show 20,000 to 25,000 clones, roughly 80% seen once. The input for sequencing was CD4+ or CD8+ T cells sorted from blood, taken in a trial of the OX40 agonist ivuxolimab. These TCRs come from an adult with an advanced solid tumor such as melanoma, head and neck, liver or kidney cancer. The CDR3 runs from the conserved cysteine through the conserved F or W. A D gene is named only where the DNA matches it firmly. Where a row states a size, it is once, few, many or the class of an expanded clone; other rows omit it.

CDR3 length	V gene	J gene	clone size	D gene	CDR3 DNA	CDR3 protein
15	TRBV28	TRBJ1-1	many	.	TGTGCCAGCAGTTGGGGGCCCCGGGTTTACACTGAAGCTTTCTTT	CASSWGPRVYTEAFF
13	TRBV10-1	TRBJ2-3	.	TRBD2	TGCGCCACCGCGGGGGGGGCCGGAGATACGCAGTATTTT	CATAGGAGDTQYF
16	TRBV15	TRBJ1-1	.	TRBD1	TGTGCCACCAGCAGAAAGTCCGGGACAGGGGCCGCTGAAGCTTTCTTT	CATSRKSGTGAAEAFF
14	TRBV15	TRBJ2-2	.	.	TGTGCCACCAGCAGAGACTTGAACACCGGGGAGCTGTTTTTT	CATSRDLNTGELFF
14	TRBV6-1	TRBJ2-7	once	.	TGTGCCAGCAGTGGGGCAGGGTCCTGGGGTGAGCAGTACTTC	CASSGAGSWGEQYF
15	TRBV27	TRBJ2-6	.	.	TGTGCCAGCAGTAAGGGGGGGGCCGGGGCCAACGTCCTGACTTTC	CASSKGGAGANVLTF
16	TRBV5-1	TRBJ1-1	.	TRBD1	TGCGCCAGCAGAGAGAAAGGTCACACAGGGGGCACTGAAGCTTTCTTT	CASREKGHTGGTEAFF
14	TRBV28	TRBJ2-7	few	.	TGTGCCAGCAGTCTTCGGGCGCCCACCTACGAGCAGTACTTC	CASSLRAPTYEQYF
15	TRBV28	TRBJ2-3	.	.	TGTGCCAGCAATCCCGGGACACTTAAACAAGATACGCAGTATTTT	CASNPGTLKQDTQYF
16	TRBV6-1	TRBJ2-7	few	.	TGTGCCAGCAGTGAACCCCCGGGGCAGGGACCCTACGAGCAGTACTTC	CASSEPPGQGPYEQYF
16	TRBV7-9	TRBJ2-5	.	TRBD1	TGTGCCAGCAGCTCCCGGGACAGAGCTTTCCAAGAGACCCAGTACTTC	CASSSRDRAFQETQYF
15	TRBV7-9	TRBJ2-3	.	TRBD1	TGTGCCAGCAGCCCCGGGACAGGGTACACAGATACGCAGTATTTT	CASSPGTGYTDTQYF
13	TRBV28	TRBJ2-5	many	.	TGTGCCAGCAGTTTATTGGGGGGAGAGACCCAGTACTTC	CASSLLGGETQYF
18	TRBV7-8	TRBJ2-5	.	TRBD2	TGTGCCAGCAGCTTATCTGGGACTAGCGGGAGCAGGCGGGAGACCCAGTACTTC	CASSLSGTSGSRRETQYF
13	TRBV5-6	TRBJ1-1	.	.	TGTGCCACCCCACCCATTTTGAGCACTGAAGCTTTCTTT	CATPPILSTEAFF